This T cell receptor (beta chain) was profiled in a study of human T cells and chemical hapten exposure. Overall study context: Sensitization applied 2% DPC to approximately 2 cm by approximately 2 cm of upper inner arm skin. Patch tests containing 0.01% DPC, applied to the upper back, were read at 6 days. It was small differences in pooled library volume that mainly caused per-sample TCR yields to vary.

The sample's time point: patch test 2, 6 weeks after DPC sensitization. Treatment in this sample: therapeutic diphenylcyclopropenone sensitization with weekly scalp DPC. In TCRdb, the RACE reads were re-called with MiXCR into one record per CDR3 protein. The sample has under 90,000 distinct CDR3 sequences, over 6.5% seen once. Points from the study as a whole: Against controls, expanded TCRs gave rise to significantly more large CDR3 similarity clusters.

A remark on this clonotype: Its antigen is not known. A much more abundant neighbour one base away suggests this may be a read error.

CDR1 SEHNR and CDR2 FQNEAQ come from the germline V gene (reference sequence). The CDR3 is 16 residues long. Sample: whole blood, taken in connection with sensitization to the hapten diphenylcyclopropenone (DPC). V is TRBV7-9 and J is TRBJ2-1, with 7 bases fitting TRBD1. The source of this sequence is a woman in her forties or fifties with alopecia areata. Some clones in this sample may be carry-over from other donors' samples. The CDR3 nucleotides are TGTGCCAGCAGCCCTCCCGGGACAGTCCTTTACAATAAGCAGTTCTTC. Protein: CASSPPGTVLYNKQFF.